One and the same sample provided the 9 T cell receptor beta chains below, sequenced in a study of cytomegalovirus exposure and HLA in healthy donors. Both 60 Vbeta primers and 13 Jbeta primers went into the PCR. Method: immunoSEQ multiplex PCR; TCRdb's copy keeps in-frame clones and lacks some. This sample yields 150,000 to 200,000 clones, of which over 75% are seen a single time; approximately 1.5% belongs to the top ten. Sequenced material: PBMCs. These receptors came from a woman in her 30s in good health and CMV-seronegative.

The chain couples TRBV6-5 to TRBJ1-1; D perhaps matches TRBD1 (5 bases). V was shortened by 8 bases and J by 3 bases, with 10 bases between the two germline ends. This CDR3 is built from 12 residues. Germline V gene sequence: CDR1 MNHEY, CDR2 SVGAGI. The CDR3 nucleotides read TGTGCCAGCGGCCGGGGGGACACTGAAGCTTTCTTT. This translates into CASGRGDTEAFF.

This rearrangement joins TRBV14 to TRBJ2-1; D call uncertain. The CDR3 is 12 residues long. Germline-derived CDR1 and CDR2 are SGHDN and FVKESK. The V end was cut by 4 bases, the J end by 3 bases, with 4 bases between. The CDR3: CASSPVYNEQFF. The CDR3 nucleotides read TGTGCCAGCAGCCCGGTCTACAATGAGCAGTTCTTC.

V gene TRBV5-1 combines with J gene TRBJ2-5; no clear D. V lost 4 bases, J lost 3 bases, and 10 bases lay in between. The CDR3 sequence is 13 residues long. Germline values: CDR1 SGHRS, CDR2 YFSETQ. CDR3 DNA: TGCGCCAGCAGCACTACTTGGGAAGAGACCCAGTACTTC. Translating it yields CASSTTWEETQYF.

The chain is built from TRBV6-5 and TRBJ2-7; 7 nucleotides match TRBD1. The germline V gene encodes CDR1 MNHEY and CDR2 SVGAGI. The junction had 6 bases not matched to a gene; V was cut back by 6 bases and J by 4 bases. The CDR3 contains 13 residues. The CDR3 here is CASSPGGLYEQYF. Written as DNA, the CDR3 is TGTGCCAGCAGCCCAGGGGGTTTATACGAGCAGTACTTC.

The CDR3 sequence: CASTPDYGYTF. The CDR3 DNA sequence: TGTGCCAGCACCCCGGACTATGGCTACACCTTC. This chain joins TRBV2 and TRBJ1-2; D uncertain. With 7 bases removed from V and 3 bases from J, the gap between germline ends came to 6 bases. The CDR3 consists of 11 residues. Looked up from germline, CDR1 is SNHLY and CDR2 is FYNNEI.

This clone was observed once. The CDR3 bases are TGTGCTAGTGGTTTGACCCTTCGACTAGCGGGGTCCACAGATACGCAGTATTTT. Translated, it gives CASGLTLRLAGSTDTQYF. The V and J genes are TRBV12-5 and TRBJ2-3, with 11 bases that match TRBD2. This CDR3 region has 18 residues. Germline CDR1 is LGHNT and CDR2 is FRNRAP. V dropped 2 bases and J dropped 2; count of bases not matched to a gene: 9.

This clone came up once. The chain employs TRBV27 and TRBJ2-3, with TRBD2 matching 10 bases. Germline V lookup: CDR1 MNHEY, CDR2 SMNVEV (reference sequence). The CDR3 is 16 amino acids. The trim removed 1 base at V and 2 bases at J, leaving 3 bases unmatched. Written as DNA, the CDR3 is TGTGCCAGCAGTTTATTGACTAGCGGGTCCACAGATACGCAGTATTTT. Amino acid sequence: CASSLLTSGSTDTQYF.

The rearrangement uses TRBV29-1 and TRBJ2-3; 9 bases agree with TRBD2. J lost 1 base, V lost 3 bases, and 14 bases had no gene match. The CDR3 contains 18 residues. Germline CDR1 reads SQVTM; CDR2 reads ANQGSEA. CDR3 protein: CSVDLVAGERLGTDTQYF. The CDR3 bases are TGCAGCGTTGACCTAGTAGCGGGGGAACGCCTTGGCACAGATACGCAGTATTTT.

With respect to this clone: A read error may produce the germline difference seen at one junction end. This sequence joins TRBV4-1 and TRBJ1-2, with 8 positions matching TRBD1. The germline V gene encodes CDR1 MGHRA and CDR2 YSYEKL. This CDR3 comprises 16 residues. CDR3: CASSPPRWWGAGGFTF. The CDR3 nucleotides read TGCGCCAGCAGCCCCCCGCGTTGGTGGGGAGCAGGGGGCTTCACCTTC.